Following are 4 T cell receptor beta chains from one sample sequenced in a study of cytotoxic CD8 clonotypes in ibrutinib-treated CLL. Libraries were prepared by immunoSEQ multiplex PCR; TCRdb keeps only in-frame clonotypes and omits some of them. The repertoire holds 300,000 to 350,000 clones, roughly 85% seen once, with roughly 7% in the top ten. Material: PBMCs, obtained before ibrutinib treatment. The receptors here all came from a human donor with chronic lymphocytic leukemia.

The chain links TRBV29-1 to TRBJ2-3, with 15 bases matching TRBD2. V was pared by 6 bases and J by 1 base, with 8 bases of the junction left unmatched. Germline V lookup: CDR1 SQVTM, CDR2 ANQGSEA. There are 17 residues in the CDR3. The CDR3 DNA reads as TGCAGCGTCTATTCCGGACTAGCGGGAGGGGGCACAGATACGCAGTATTTT. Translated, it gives CSVYSGLAGGGTDTQYF.

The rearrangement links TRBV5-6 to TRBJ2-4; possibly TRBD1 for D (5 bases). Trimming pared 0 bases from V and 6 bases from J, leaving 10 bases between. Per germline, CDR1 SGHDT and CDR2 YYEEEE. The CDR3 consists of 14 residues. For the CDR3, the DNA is TGTGCCAGCAGCTTGGCAGGGAAAATAAACATTCAGTACTTC. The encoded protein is CASSLAGKINIQYF.

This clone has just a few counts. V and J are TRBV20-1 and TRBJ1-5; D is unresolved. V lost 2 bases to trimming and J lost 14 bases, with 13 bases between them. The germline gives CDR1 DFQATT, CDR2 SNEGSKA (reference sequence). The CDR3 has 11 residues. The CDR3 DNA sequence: TGCAGTGCTAGATGGGCAGCGTCTGAGCATTTT. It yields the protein CSARWAASEHF.

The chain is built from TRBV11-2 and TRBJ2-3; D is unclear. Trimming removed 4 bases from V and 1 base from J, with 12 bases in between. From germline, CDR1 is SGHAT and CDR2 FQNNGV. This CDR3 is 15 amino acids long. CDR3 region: CASSSSRAGTDTQYF. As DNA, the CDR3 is TGTGCCAGCAGCTCATCCCGGGCTGGCACAGATACGCAGTATTTT.